One T cell receptor (beta chain) is described in this entry. Antigen unknown. This CDR3 comprises 15 residues. With V trimmed by 6 bases and J by 0 bases, 4 bases remained unmatched. Germline V gives CDR1 SGHVT, CDR2 SQSDAQ. Researchers ran immunoSEQ v3.0 at survey level. Sequencing used immunoSEQ multiplex PCR; TCRdb keeps in-frame clones, though not all of them. This sample has 30,000 to 40,000 clones; approximately 85% occur once, and the top ten carry around 4.4%. This entry comes from a study of long-term antiretroviral therapy in people with HIV. Study results and caveats: There were no data on ART adherence, viral resistance or therapy changes, a gap that limits inferences about post-ART repertoire changes. From about 2004 to 2018, blood was obtained, possibly while participants received older ART regimens. Controls showed broader CDR3 length ranges than did the HIV repertoires.

At least two post-ART and at least one pre-ART PBMC sample were available for each donor. The chain combines TRBV7-4 with TRBJ2-7, with 11 bases aligning to TRBD2. The clonotype originates from a man younger than 35 with HIV. Here the sequenced sample was unsorted PBMCs, taken 3.3 years after starting antiretroviral therapy. Written as DNA, the CDR3 is TGTGCCAGCAGGCATGGACTAGCGGGCTCCTACGAGCAGTACTTC. Its translation is CASRHGLAGSYEQYF.